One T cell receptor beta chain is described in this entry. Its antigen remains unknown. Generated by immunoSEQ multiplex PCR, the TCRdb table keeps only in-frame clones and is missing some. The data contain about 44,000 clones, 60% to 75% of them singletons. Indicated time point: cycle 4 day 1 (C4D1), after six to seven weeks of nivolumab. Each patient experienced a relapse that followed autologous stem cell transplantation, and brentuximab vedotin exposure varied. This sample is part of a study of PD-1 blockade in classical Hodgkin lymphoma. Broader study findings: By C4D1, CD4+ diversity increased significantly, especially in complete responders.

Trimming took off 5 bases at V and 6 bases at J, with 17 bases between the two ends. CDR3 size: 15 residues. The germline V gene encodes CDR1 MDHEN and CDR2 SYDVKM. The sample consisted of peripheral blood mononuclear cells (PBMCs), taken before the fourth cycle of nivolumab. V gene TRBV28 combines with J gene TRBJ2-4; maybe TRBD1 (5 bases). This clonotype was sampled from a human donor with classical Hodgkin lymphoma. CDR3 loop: CASSPSGNLANIQYF. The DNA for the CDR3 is TGTGCCAGCAGTCCCTCAGGGAATCTGGCAAACATTCAGTACTTC.